These 2 T cell receptor beta chains share one sample of origin, sequenced in a study of blood T cell repertoires in COVID-19. Sequenced by immunoSEQ multiplex PCR; TCRdb stores in-frame clones only, minus some. This repertoire shows about 41,000 clones, more than 75% found once; its top ten account for about 27%. The sequencing input was peripheral blood. These receptors originate from an elderly man with acute or convalescent COVID-19.

The V gene is TRBV7-3, the J gene TRBJ2-1; 10 bases align to TRBD2. This CDR3 has 17 residues. V shed 0 bases, J shed 8 bases, and the junction held 10 bases outside the gene matches. CDR1 is SGHTA and CDR2 is FQGTGA in the germline V gene. The CDR3 loop is CASSLTSGSGGAYEQFF. In DNA, the CDR3 is TGTGCCAGCAGCTTAACGAGTGGAAGCGGGGGGGCCTATGAGCAGTTCTTC.

The V gene is TRBV4-2, the J gene TRBJ2-1, with 15 bases aligning to TRBD2. The germline CDR1 and CDR2 sequences are LGHNA and YNFKEQ. With 7 bases clipped from V and 9 bases from J, the junction kept 7 bases outside the gene matches. The CDR3 is 15 residues long. CDR3 loop: CASTWTSGGVGEQFF. DNA of the CDR3: TGTGCCAGCACCTGGACTAGCGGGGGGGTAGGTGAGCAGTTCTTC.